A selection of T cell receptor beta chains follows, all from one sample in a study of OX40 agonist ivuxolimab in advanced cancers. The protocol was immunoSEQ multiplex PCR, while the TCRdb copy is restricted to in-frame clones and leaves out a portion. The sample yields tens of thousands of clones, about 90% seen once. Here the sequenced sample was CD4+ or CD8+ T cells sorted from blood, taken in a trial of the OX40 agonist ivuxolimab. The receptor set was obtained from an adult with an advanced solid tumor such as melanoma, head and neck, liver or kidney cancer. CDR3s include the opening cysteine and the closing phenylalanine or tryptophan. A D gene is named only where the DNA matches it firmly. Clone size is given for some rows only: seen once, a few or many times, or a class if the clone is expanded.

CDR3nt: TGTGCCAGCAGCTTAGGAGGGGGGAGCACCTACGAGCAGTACTTC; CDR3aa: CASSLGGGSTYEQYF; j_gene: TRBJ2-7; v_gene: TRBV7-6; d_gene: -; abundance: -
CDR3nt: TGTGCCAGCAGTTTAGGGAACAGGGAATACGAGCAGTACTTC; CDR3aa: CASSLGNREYEQYF; j_gene: TRBJ2-7; v_gene: TRBV27; d_gene: -; abundance: -
CDR3nt: TGTGCCAGCACTTCACATAGGGGCCCCAGTCAGCCCCAGCATTTT; CDR3aa: CASTSHRGPSQPQHF; j_gene: TRBJ1-5; v_gene: TRBV7-8; d_gene: -; abundance: medium-sized
CDR3nt: TGTGCCAGCAGCTTAGGACATACGAATGGCTACACCTTC; CDR3aa: CASSLGHTNGYTF; j_gene: TRBJ1-2; v_gene: TRBV11-2; d_gene: -; abundance: -
CDR3nt: TGTGCCAGCAGCTCTTGGGGAAAGGTGAACACCGGGGAGCTGTTTTTT; CDR3aa: CASSSWGKVNTGELFF; j_gene: TRBJ2-2; v_gene: TRBV5-6; d_gene: -; abundance: -
CDR3nt: TGTGCCAGCAGCCCCGACCAGGGCAACTACGAGCAGTACTTC; CDR3aa: CASSPDQGNYEQYF; j_gene: TRBJ2-7; v_gene: TRBV11-2; d_gene: -; abundance: -
CDR3nt: TGCGCCAGCAGCTTGGAAGGGGGGCGGGGGCGAGCAGATACGCAGTATTTT; CDR3aa: CASSLEGGRGRADTQYF; j_gene: TRBJ2-3; v_gene: TRBV5-1; d_gene: -; abundance: -
CDR3nt: TGTGCCGGTCTAGCGGGGGGCACAGATACGCAGTATTTT; CDR3aa: CAGLAGGTDTQYF; j_gene: TRBJ2-3; v_gene: TRBV7-8; d_gene: TRBD2; abundance: -
CDR3nt: TGTGCCAGCAGCTTGGAGAGGGTCACTGGCTACACCTTC; CDR3aa: CASSLERVTGYTF; j_gene: TRBJ1-2; v_gene: TRBV5-4; d_gene: -; abundance: -
CDR3nt: TGCGCCAGCAGCCACTTGGGAACAGCCAGCTCCTACGAGCAGTACTTC; CDR3aa: CASSHLGTASSYEQYF; j_gene: TRBJ2-7; v_gene: TRBV4-1; d_gene: -; abundance: -
CDR3nt: TGTGCCAGCAGCTTGGGACAGTGGAGCTCTGGGGCCAACGTCCTGACTTTC; CDR3aa: CASSLGQWSSGANVLTF; j_gene: TRBJ2-6; v_gene: TRBV11-2; d_gene: TRBD1; abundance: -
CDR3nt: TGTGCCAGCAGCTTAGGAACAGCCTATGGCTACACCTTC; CDR3aa: CASSLGTAYGYTF; j_gene: TRBJ1-2; v_gene: TRBV7-8; d_gene: -; abundance: -
CDR3nt: TGTGCCAGCAGCCTTGACAGAGACTACGAGCAGTACTTC; CDR3aa: CASSLDRDYEQYF; j_gene: TRBJ2-7; v_gene: TRBV27; d_gene: -; abundance: once
CDR3nt: TGTGCCAGCAGCTTAGCCGCAGGGGGCCAAGAGACCCAGTACTTC; CDR3aa: CASSLAAGGQETQYF; j_gene: TRBJ2-5; v_gene: TRBV7-2; d_gene: TRBD1; abundance: -